This T cell receptor (beta chain) stems from a study of early T cells in non-severe SARS-CoV-2 infection (dated by TCRdb to the early 2020s). At the level of the whole study: Because TCR sequencing relied on bulk RNA taken from unsorted whole blood, pairing of alpha and beta chains was not possible.

The library was generated by 5' RACE. TCRdb lists the instrument as NextSeq 500. The TCR library protocol attached unique molecular identifiers to individual cDNA molecules to correct for sequencing error and PCR bias. Sequencing covered both TCR alpha and beta chains, and within each sample the abundances of alpha and beta sequences were tightly co-correlated. In the authors' own workflow: Decombinator V4 was used to annotate the V gene, J gene and CDR3 of the TCR sequences. TCRs were defined as expanded if a significant change between any two time points was detected under a Poisson model with p below 0.0001. TCR abundances were normalised to the total number of TCRs sequenced in each sample and reported as counts per million. MAIT TCRs were defined by TRAV1-2 paired with TRAJ12, TRAJ20 or TRAJ33, and iNKT TCRs by TRAV10 paired with TRAJ18. VDJdb, accessed 1 November 2021, was searched for CMV, EBV and SARS-CoV-2 annotated TCRs, excluding TCRs annotated for multiple antigens. TCRdb reprocessed the public reads (quality trimming at Q25 with fastp, clone calling with MiXCR) and kept in-frame beta chains. Every entry covers one CDR3 protein and lists the most common genes and DNA from its rows. For this entry, the V and J calls and clone size follow TCRdb and not the study's own pipeline. This sample gives roughly 70,000 distinct CDR3 sequences in total; 20% to 25% of them show up just once. Jointly, the top ten make up approximately 15% of the sample.

This clonotype was counted between two and nine times. Its antigen is not yet known. No much larger clone is present one base from it, and per-base qualities are unavailable. Germline trimming amounts to 4 bases on V and 6 bases on J, with 6 as the count of junction bases outside the gene matches. The CDR1 and CDR2 encoded by the germline V gene are SGHRS and YFSETQ. Measured from the cysteine to the phenylalanine, the CDR3 is 16 residues long. The CDR3 DNA has 48 bases and is translated from base 1. Set within a cohort of healthcare workers in London, UK, this nested case-control study involved weekly PCR testing of nasopharyngeal swabs along with blood sampling. Between 23 and 31 March 2020, the week of the UK lockdown, healthcare workers were enrolled and then followed up weekly for as long as 16 weeks. Findings and caveats that apply to the study as a whole: VDJdb matching was skewed toward anti-spike CD8 responses and likely underestimated virus-specific expansions, missing private and CD4 specificities.

The receptor chain draws on TRBV5-1 and TRBJ2-1, with 14 bases aligning to TRBD2. The origin of this receptor is an adult who was a healthcare worker with PCR-confirmed SARS-CoV-2 infection or an uninfected control (not recorded which). Source: whole blood, taken at baseline. Here the CDR3 is given as CASSPAGTSGGNEQFF. The nucleotide sequence is given as TGCGCCAGCAGCCCAGCCGGGACTAGCGGGGGCAATGAGCAGTTCTTC.